Below are 3 T cell receptor beta chains sequenced from a single sample in a study of response to subunit inactivated influenza vaccine. In TCRdb, the RT-PCR reads were re-called with MiXCR into one record per CDR3 protein. The sample includes around 480,000 distinct CDR3 sequences, roughly 9.7% of them seen just once. The specimen comprised PBMCs from blood, sampled around seven weeks after vaccination. The receptors stem from a man aged 50-60 years who received an inactivated influenza vaccine.

This chain uses TRBV14 with TRBJ2-3, with 9 bases identical to TRBD2. V trimming: 1 base; J trimming: 4 bases; junction bases outside the gene matches: 6. The CDR3 totals 16 residues. The germline CDR1 and CDR2 sequences are SGHDN and FVKESK. Written as DNA, the CDR3 is TGTGCCAGCAGCCAAGCCTGGCGGGAGGGAGCAGATACGCAGTATTTT. This encodes CASSQAWREGADTQYF.

The chain recombines TRBV24-1 with TRBJ2-1; D may be TRBD2 (5 bases). Per germline, CDR1 KGHDR and CDR2 SFDVKD. The CDR3 has 15 amino acids. V was pared by 4 bases and J by 2 bases, with 11 bases between. In DNA form, the CDR3 reads TGTGCCACCAGTGACCCAGCGGTCCCCTACAATGAGCAGTTCTTC. As protein: CATSDPAVPYNEQFF.

The chain combines TRBV6-2 or TRBV6-3 with TRBJ2-7; no firm D call. Looked up from germline, CDR1 is MNHEY and CDR2 is SVGEGT. V lost 4 bases to trimming and J lost 4 bases, with 5 bases between them. This CDR3 region has 11 residues. CDR3 nucleotide sequence: TGTGCCAGCAGTTGGGAATACGAGCAGTACTTC. Its protein product is CASSWEYEQYF.